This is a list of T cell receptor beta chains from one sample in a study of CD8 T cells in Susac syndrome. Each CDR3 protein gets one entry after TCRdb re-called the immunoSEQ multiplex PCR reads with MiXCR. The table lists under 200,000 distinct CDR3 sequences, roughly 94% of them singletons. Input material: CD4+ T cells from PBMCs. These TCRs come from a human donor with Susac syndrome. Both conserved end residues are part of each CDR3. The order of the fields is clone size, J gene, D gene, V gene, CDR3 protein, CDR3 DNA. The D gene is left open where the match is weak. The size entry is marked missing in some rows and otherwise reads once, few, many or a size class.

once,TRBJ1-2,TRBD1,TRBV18,CASSPTRDREGYGYTF,TGTGCCAGCTCACCCACCCGGGACAGGGAGGGGTATGGCTACACCTTC
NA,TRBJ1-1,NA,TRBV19,CASRVFLAENTEAFF,TGTGCCAGTAGAGTATTTCTGGCGGAGAACACTGAAGCTTTCTTT
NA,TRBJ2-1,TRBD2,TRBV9,CASSPDGLRAGGREFF,TGTGCCAGCAGCCCCGATGGACTCCGAGCGGGGGGGCGGGAGTTCTTC
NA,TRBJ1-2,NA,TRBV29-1,CSVEDLRGPYGYTF,TGCAGCGTTGAAGATCTAAGGGGACCGTATGGCTACACCTTC
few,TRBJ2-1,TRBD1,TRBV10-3,CAIGTAYNEQFF,TGTGCCATCGGGACAGCCTACAATGAGCAGTTCTTC
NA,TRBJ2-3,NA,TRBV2,CASRLAPDTQYF,TGTGCCAGCCGGCTAGCGCCAGATACGCAGTATTTT
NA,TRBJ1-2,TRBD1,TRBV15,CATSRDMQGAQDGYTF,TGTGCCACCAGCAGAGACATGCAGGGGGCGCAGGATGGCTACACCTTC
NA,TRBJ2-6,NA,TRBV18,CASSPAASSGANVLTF,TGTGCCAGCTCACCAGCAGCGAGCTCTGGGGCCAACGTCCTGACTTTC
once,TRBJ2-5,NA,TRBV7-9,CASSPGLPPQETQYF,TGTGCCAGCAGCCCGGGACTTCCTCCTCAAGAGACCCAGTACTTC
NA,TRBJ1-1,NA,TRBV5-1,CASSSLQGNTEAFF,TGCGCCAGCAGCTCTCTACAGGGGAACACTGAAGCTTTCTTT
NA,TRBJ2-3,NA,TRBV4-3,CASSPTHLAAPSYF,TGCGCCAGCAGCCCCACCCATTTAGCGGCCCCTTCATATTTT
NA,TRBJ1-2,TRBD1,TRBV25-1,CASSDPPTGVGYTF,TGTGCCAGCAGTGACCCTCCGACAGGGGTCGGCTACACCTTC
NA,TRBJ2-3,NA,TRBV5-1,CASSLRPDKDTDTQYF,TGCGCCAGCAGCTTGCGCCCGGACAAAGACACAGATACGCAGTATTTT
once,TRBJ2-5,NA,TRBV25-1,CASSTPGGGVGETQYF,TGTGCCAGCAGTACCCCCGGTGGAGGGGTAGGTGAGACCCAGTACTTC
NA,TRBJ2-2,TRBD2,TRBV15,CATSRALAGTTGELFF,TGTGCCACCAGCAGAGCGTTAGCGGGGACGACCGGGGAGCTGTTTTTT
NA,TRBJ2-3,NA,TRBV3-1,CASSQAEADTQYF,TGTGCCAGCAGCCAAGCTGAAGCAGATACGCAGTATTTT
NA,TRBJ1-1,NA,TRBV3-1,CASSRGYHAEAFF,TGTGCCAGCAGCCGAGGGTATCACGCTGAAGCTTTCTTT
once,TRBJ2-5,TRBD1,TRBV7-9,CASSLYRGTQETQYF,TGTGCCAGCAGCTTATACAGGGGAACCCAAGAGACCCAGTACTTC
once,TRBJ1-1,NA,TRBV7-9,CASSPPGRDTGNTEAFF,TGTGCCAGCAGCCCCCCCGGGAGAGACACGGGGAACACTGAAGCTTTCTTT
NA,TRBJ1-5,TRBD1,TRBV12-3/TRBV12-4,CASSHRGRGQSNQPQHF,TGTGCCAGCAGTCATAGGGGCAGGGGGCAAAGCAATCAGCCCCAGCATTTT
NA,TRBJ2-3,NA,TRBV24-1,CATGTPGVDTQYF,TGTGCCACGGGGACACCGGGGGTGGATACGCAGTATTTT
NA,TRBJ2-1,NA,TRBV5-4,CASSHGGGAGNNEQFF,TGTGCCAGCAGCCACGGTGGGGGGGCTGGCAATAATGAGCAGTTCTTC
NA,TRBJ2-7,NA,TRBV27,CASSWRGGDEQYF,TGTGCCAGCAGTTGGAGAGGGGGAGACGAGCAGTACTTC
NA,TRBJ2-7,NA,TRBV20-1,CSARDVTSYEQYF,TGCAGTGCTAGAGATGTGACTAGCTACGAGCAGTACTTC
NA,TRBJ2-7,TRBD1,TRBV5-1,CASSEVGTGSYEQYF,TGCGCCAGCAGCGAGGTCGGGACAGGCTCCTACGAGCAGTACTTC
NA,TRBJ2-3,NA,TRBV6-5,CASSLPFPDTQYF,TGTGCCAGCAGTTTACCCTTCCCAGATACGCAGTATTTT
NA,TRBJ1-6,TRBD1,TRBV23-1,CASSQTDRGVNSPLHF,TGCGCCAGCAGTCAAACTGACAGGGGCGTTAATTCACCCCTCCACTTT
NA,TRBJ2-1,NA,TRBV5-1,CASSFGPGQGADEQFF,NA